The clone carrying this T cell receptor (beta chain) appeared many times. Its antigen is not known. From germline, CDR1 is KGHSH and CDR2 LQKENI. Deletions cut 8 bases from V and 2 bases from J, with 13 bases between. The CDR3 runs 14 residues. This sample is part of a study of glioma-infiltrating T cells. Notes on the study in general: Only very few CDR3 sequences appeared in both tissue and blood. Tissue-blood divergence was below expectation in non-neoplastic patients, above in gliomas.

Using RNA template, CDR3s of TCR alpha and beta were amplified with iRepertoire arm-PCR. For one-step reverse transcription and amplification, about 85-400 ng of tissue mRNA or PBMC total RNA was used. TCRdb reprocessed the multiplex PCR reads via MiXCR and lists one record per CDR3 protein. Of about 110,000 distinct CDR3 sequences in the sample, around a quarter were seen once. The sequenced sample was glioma tissue, nonneoplastic brain tissue, or PBMCs (not recorded which). This sequence originates from a human donor with low-grade glioma or glioblastoma, undergoing nonglioma brain surgery, or in good health (not recorded which). The rearrangement joins TRBV18 to TRBJ2-1; the D is unclear. The CDR3 loop is CASARQATYNEQFF. The DNA of the CDR3 is TGTGCCAGCGCCCGACAAGCTACCTACAATGAGCAGTTCTTC.